A selection of T cell receptor beta chains follows, all from one sample in a study of T cells after yellow fever vaccination. Each CDR3 protein is one row after TCRdb ran MiXCR on the 5' RACE reads. This table holds hundreds of thousands of distinct CDR3 sequences, around a fifth found once. The starting material was PBMCs, obtained 20 to 25 days after the first yellow fever vaccination. These receptors were obtained from a man aged 18 to 35 who received the YFV17D yellow fever vaccine. Each CDR3 is given with its conserved first and last residue. Each record gives: D gene, V gene, CDR3 length, J gene, clone size, CDR3 DNA, CDR3 protein. A D gene is named only where the DNA matches it firmly. Clone size is shown for a subset of rows, as once, few, many or a class of expanded clone.

D gene: .
V gene: TRBV29-1
CDR3 length: 11
J gene: TRBJ1-2
clone size: .
CDR3 DNA: TGCAGCGTTGAACAAAACTATGGCTACACCTTC
CDR3 protein: CSVEQNYGYTF

D gene: TRBD1
V gene: TRBV9
CDR3 length: 14
J gene: TRBJ1-1
clone size: many
CDR3 DNA: TGTGCCAGCAGCTTCGGGACAGGGTACACTGAAGCTTTCTTT
CDR3 protein: CASSFGTGYTEAFF

D gene: TRBD1
V gene: TRBV11-2
CDR3 length: 15
J gene: TRBJ1-1
clone size: .
CDR3 DNA: TGTGCCAGCAGCTTAGATACAGGGGCGAACACTGAAGCTTTCTTT
CDR3 protein: CASSLDTGANTEAFF

D gene: TRBD1
V gene: TRBV7-9
CDR3 length: 14
J gene: TRBJ2-5
clone size: .
CDR3 DNA: TGTGCCAGCAGCTGGGGGACAGTAAAAGAGACCCAGTACTTC
CDR3 protein: CASSWGTVKETQYF

D gene: TRBD1
V gene: TRBV15
CDR3 length: 17
J gene: TRBJ2-1
clone size: few
CDR3 DNA: TGTGCCACCAGCAGAGATCAGGGGGCACCTTCCTACAATGAGCAGTTCTTC
CDR3 protein: CATSRDQGAPSYNEQFF

D gene: TRBD1
V gene: TRBV6-4
CDR3 length: 15
J gene: TRBJ2-3
clone size: many
CDR3 DNA: TGTGCCAGCAGTGACGGGACAGGGGGCACAGATACGCAGTATTTT
CDR3 protein: CASSDGTGGTDTQYF

D gene: .
V gene: TRBV3-1
CDR3 length: 12
J gene: TRBJ2-1
clone size: few
CDR3 DNA: TGTGCCAGCAGCCAAGACCTTAAGGGGCAGTTCTTC
CDR3 protein: CASSQDLKGQFF

D gene: .
V gene: TRBV3-1
CDR3 length: 14
J gene: TRBJ1-1
clone size: few
CDR3 DNA: TGTGCCACTACAGGATTTGATGGAAACACTGAAGCTTTCTTT
CDR3 protein: CATTGFDGNTEAFF

D gene: .
V gene: TRBV6-1
CDR3 length: 14
J gene: TRBJ2-1
clone size: .
CDR3 DNA: TGTGCCAGCATCTCTAAGAGCTCCTACAATGAGCAGTTCTTC
CDR3 protein: CASISKSSYNEQFF

D gene: .
V gene: TRBV6-2/TRBV6-3
CDR3 length: 13
J gene: TRBJ2-6
clone size: few
CDR3 DNA: TGTGCCAGCACCAGGCGAGAGGCCAACGTCCTGACTTTC
CDR3 protein: CASTRREANVLTF

D gene: .
V gene: TRBV4-3
CDR3 length: 16
J gene: TRBJ2-3
clone size: few
CDR3 DNA: TGCGCCAGCAGCCAAGCTGGACCCCCTAGCACAGATACGCAGTATTTT
CDR3 protein: CASSQAGPPSTDTQYF

D gene: .
V gene: TRBV20-1
CDR3 length: 15
J gene: TRBJ1-1
clone size: .
CDR3 DNA: TGCAGTGCCCAATATATGGGAGGAATGAACACTGAAGCTTTCTTT
CDR3 protein: CSAQYMGGMNTEAFF

D gene: .
V gene: TRBV5-1
CDR3 length: 16
J gene: TRBJ2-1
clone size: few
CDR3 DNA: TGCGCCAGCAGCTTGGGCCAAAGGGGCCCCAACAATGAGCAGTTCTTC
CDR3 protein: CASSLGQRGPNNEQFF

D gene: TRBD1
V gene: TRBV12-3/TRBV12-4
CDR3 length: 13
J gene: TRBJ2-1
clone size: many
CDR3 DNA: TGTGCCAGTACCGGGACAGAAAACAATGAGCAGTTCTTC
CDR3 protein: CASTGTENNEQFF

D gene: .
V gene: TRBV12-3/TRBV12-4
CDR3 length: 14
J gene: TRBJ1-1
clone size: few
CDR3 DNA: TGTGCCAGCAGTTTAGTGGCCGCGAACACTGAAGCTTTCTTT
CDR3 protein: CASSLVAANTEAFF

D gene: .
V gene: TRBV5-1
CDR3 length: 15
J gene: TRBJ1-2
clone size: few
CDR3 DNA: TGCGCCAGCAGCTTGGCCTCGGGTCCCGGACTCGGCTACACCTTC
CDR3 protein: CASSLASGPGLGYTF

D gene: .
V gene: TRBV5-4
CDR3 length: 16
J gene: TRBJ2-3
clone size: few
CDR3 DNA: TGTGCCAGCAGCTTGGAATATGGCGGGGGCACAGATACGCAGTATTTT
CDR3 protein: CASSLEYGGGTDTQYF

D gene: .
V gene: TRBV30
CDR3 length: 13
J gene: TRBJ1-1
clone size: few
CDR3 DNA: TGTGCCTGGAGCCGGAAGGGAAGGACTGAAGCTTTCTTT
CDR3 protein: CAWSRKGRTEAFF

D gene: TRBD2
V gene: TRBV15
CDR3 length: 18
J gene: TRBJ2-4
clone size: .
CDR3 DNA: TGTGCCACCAGCAGAGATTGGGCGGGGGGAAGAGCCAAAAACATTCAGTACTTC
CDR3 protein: CATSRDWAGGRAKNIQYF

D gene: .
V gene: TRBV4-2
CDR3 length: 15
J gene: TRBJ1-1
clone size: .
CDR3 DNA: TGTGCCAGCAGCCAACGTGAGGGAGGTGGCACTGAAGCTTTCTTT
CDR3 protein: CASSQREGGGTEAFF

D gene: TRBD1
V gene: TRBV5-1
CDR3 length: 14
J gene: TRBJ2-1
clone size: .
CDR3 DNA: TGCGCCAGCAGCCCCTGGACAGGGAGAAATGAGCAGTTCTTC
CDR3 protein: CASSPWTGRNEQFF

D gene: TRBD2
V gene: TRBV20-1
CDR3 length: 18
J gene: TRBJ2-3
clone size: .
CDR3 DNA: TGCAGTGTCACAATACCGGGACTAGCGGGGGGGGGCACAGATACGCAGTATTTT
CDR3 protein: CSVTIPGLAGGGTDTQYF

D gene: .
V gene: TRBV20-1
CDR3 length: 10
J gene: TRBJ2-1
clone size: few
CDR3 DNA: TGCAGTGCACAGGATGGTGAGCAGTTCTTC
CDR3 protein: CSAQDGEQFF

D gene: .
V gene: TRBV5-6
CDR3 length: 11
J gene: TRBJ1-5
clone size: .
CDR3 DNA: TGTGCCAGCAGCTATCGTCAGCCCCAGCATTTT
CDR3 protein: CASSYRQPQHF

D gene: TRBD1
V gene: TRBV5-1
CDR3 length: 13
J gene: TRBJ1-5
clone size: many
CDR3 DNA: TGCGCCAGCAGCTTGGGGACAGGGCAGCCCCAGCATTTT
CDR3 protein: CASSLGTGQPQHF

D gene: TRBD2
V gene: TRBV7-2
CDR3 length: 15
J gene: TRBJ2-1
clone size: many
CDR3 DNA: TGTGCCAGCAGCTTCCGCGGCGGGAGCTACAATGAGCAGTTCTTC
CDR3 protein: CASSFRGGSYNEQFF

D gene: TRBD1
V gene: TRBV24-1
CDR3 length: 16
J gene: TRBJ2-1
clone size: .
CDR3 DNA: TGTGCCACCAGTGACGCTCGACAGGGCCTCAACAATGAGCAGTTCTTC
CDR3 protein: CATSDARQGLNNEQFF

D gene: .
V gene: TRBV12-3/TRBV12-4
CDR3 length: 13
J gene: TRBJ1-2
clone size: .
CDR3 DNA: TGTGCCAGCACTAAGGGGCAGAACTATGGCTACACCTTC
CDR3 protein: CASTKGQNYGYTF

D gene: .
V gene: TRBV28
CDR3 length: 12
J gene: TRBJ1-4
clone size: .
CDR3 DNA: TGTGCCAGCAGTTCGAATAGGGAAAAACTGTTTTTT
CDR3 protein: CASSSNREKLFF

D gene: .
V gene: TRBV5-1
CDR3 length: 15
J gene: TRBJ1-2
clone size: .
CDR3 DNA: TGCGCCAGCAGCTTGGACTCAAATCGTGACTATGGCTACACCTTC
CDR3 protein: CASSLDSNRDYGYTF

D gene: .
V gene: TRBV10-3
CDR3 length: 14
J gene: TRBJ2-3
clone size: .
CDR3 DNA: TGTGCCATCAGTGAAGGAGTAGTCACAGATACGCAGTATTTT
CDR3 protein: CAISEGVVTDTQYF

D gene: TRBD1
V gene: TRBV29-1
CDR3 length: 13
J gene: TRBJ2-5
clone size: .
CDR3 DNA: TGCAGCGTTGCAGGGGGCTTTAGCGAGACCCAGTACTTC
CDR3 protein: CSVAGGFSETQYF

D gene: TRBD2
V gene: TRBV5-1
CDR3 length: 14
J gene: TRBJ2-1
clone size: few
CDR3 DNA: TGCGCCAGCAGAAACACCGGGGGGACTTTTGAGCAGTTCTTC
CDR3 protein: CASRNTGGTFEQFF

D gene: .
V gene: TRBV5-1
CDR3 length: 14
J gene: TRBJ2-5
clone size: many
CDR3 DNA: TGCGCCAGCAGCTTGGAACGGGCAGGGGAGACCCAGTACTTC
CDR3 protein: CASSLERAGETQYF

D gene: TRBD1
V gene: TRBV19
CDR3 length: 14
J gene: TRBJ1-5
clone size: .
CDR3 DNA: TGTGCCAGTAGAAGGACAGGCGGCGATCAGCCCCAGCATTTT
CDR3 protein: CASRRTGGDQPQHF

D gene: .
V gene: TRBV20-1
CDR3 length: 13
J gene: TRBJ1-5
clone size: few
CDR3 DNA: TGCAGTGCTAGAAAGGGGGGTAATCAGCCCCAGCATTTT
CDR3 protein: CSARKGGNQPQHF

D gene: TRBD2
V gene: TRBV20-1
CDR3 length: 15
J gene: TRBJ2-3
clone size: .
CDR3 DNA: TGCAGTGCTAGAGTCAGCGGGGGGGTCACAGATACGCAGTATTTT
CDR3 protein: CSARVSGGVTDTQYF

D gene: TRBD2
V gene: TRBV29-1
CDR3 length: 14
J gene: TRBJ2-3
clone size: few
CDR3 DNA: TGCAGCGCCACGTTCGAGCGGGGGGATGATACGCAGTATTTT
CDR3 protein: CSATFERGDDTQYF

D gene: .
V gene: TRBV6-2/TRBV6-3
CDR3 length: 15
J gene: TRBJ1-3
clone size: .
CDR3 DNA: TGTGCCAGCAGTTACCCGGGGACGACTGGAAACACCATATATTTT
CDR3 protein: CASSYPGTTGNTIYF

D gene: TRBD2
V gene: TRBV12-3/TRBV12-4
CDR3 length: 14
J gene: TRBJ2-1
clone size: .
CDR3 DNA: TGTGCCAGCAGCTCATTCGGGGGGGCGTATGAGCAGTTCTTC
CDR3 protein: CASSSFGGAYEQFF